This T cell receptor beta chain was retrieved from a study of radiotherapy plus CTLA-4 blockade in lung cancer. With V trimmed by 7 bases and J by 3 bases, 7 bases remained unmatched. The CDR3 sequence is 15 residues long. Looked up from germline, CDR1 is MNHNS and CDR2 is SASEGT. General study points: There was expansion of tumor-derived TCR clones in blood after radiotherapy plus ipilimumab.

The repertoire was sequenced with immunoSEQ multiplex PCR; TCRdb's copy has only in-frame clones and lacks some. Of about 32,000 clones in the sample, more than 70% are singletons; the top ten hold about 5.3%. Comment on this clone: Its antigen is currently unknown.

Sequencing was performed on peripheral blood, taken from a patient treated with radiotherapy plus ipilimumab. The rearrangement uses TRBV6-1 and TRBJ2-7; 12 bases are a match to TRBD2. This receptor was obtained from a human donor with non-small cell lung cancer who had stable disease on radiotherapy plus ipilimumab. Here the CDR3 DNA reads TGTGCCAGCAAATCATCTAGCGGGAGGGACTACGAGCAGTACTTC. Its protein is CASKSSSGRDYEQYF.